This passage covers 15 T cell receptor beta chains from one sample sequenced in a study of cytomegalovirus exposure and HLA in healthy donors. Primers included in the PCR were 60 Vbeta and 13 Jbeta primers. Assay: immunoSEQ multiplex PCR; the TCRdb copy retains only in-frame clones and omits some. This table holds roughly 150,000 clones, about 75% found once. Sequencing used PBMCs. The origin of the receptors is a young man in good health and CMV-seronegative.

The chain uses TRBV5-1 and TRBJ2-7; 12 bases are shared with TRBD1. The CDR3 contains 15 residues. The germline V gene has CDR1 SGHRS and CDR2 YFSETQ. Trimming took 5 bases from V and 6 from J; bases not matched to a gene: 9. This chain's CDR3 is CASRQSGTGGFEQYF. The CDR3 coding sequence is TGCGCCAGCAGACAGAGCGGGACAGGGGGCTTCGAGCAGTACTTC. Using reference TRBV5-1 and TRBJ2-7 for the parts outside the CDR3, the full variable domain is KAGVTQTPRYLIKTRGQQVTLSCSPISGHRSVSWYQQTPGQGLQFLFEYFSETQRNKGNFPGRFSGRQFSNSRSEMNVSTLELGDSALYLCASRQSGTGGFEQYFGPGTRLTVT.

The V call is TRBV14, the J call TRBJ1-1; the match to TRBD1 covers 9 bases. Germline values: CDR1 SGHDN, CDR2 FVKESK. V was clipped by 0 bases and J by 8 bases; unmatched bases: 10. The CDR3 loop spans 16 amino acids. The CDR3 is CASSQDRNRGHLEAFF. The CDR3 DNA reads as TGTGCCAGCAGCCAAGATCGCAACAGGGGGCACCTCGAAGCTTTCTTT.

The chain couples TRBV15 to TRBJ2-2; no reliable D call. Germline V gene data show CDR1 as LNHNV and CDR2 as YYDKDF (reference sequence). The CDR3 has 13 residues. The V end lost 4 bases, the J end lost 5 bases, and 8 bases lay between the germline ends. The CDR3 region is CATSTTVTGELFF. In DNA form, the CDR3 reads TGTGCCACCAGCACTACGGTGACCGGGGAGCTGTTTTTT.

This clone was observed a handful of times. The rearrangement links TRBV11-2 to TRBJ2-1; 12 bases map to TRBD2. Trimming at V came to 7 bases and at J to 0 bases, leaving 4 bases not matched to a gene. In germline, CDR1 is SGHAT, CDR2 FQNNGV. The CDR3 contains 16 residues. The CDR3 sequence is CASTGTSGPSYNEQFF. The CDR3 DNA reads as TGTGCCAGCACCGGGACTAGCGGGCCCTCCTACAATGAGCAGTTCTTC.

The chain links TRBV7-2 to TRBJ1-2, with D hard to call. The ends were cut back, 1 base at V and 8 bases at J, with 17 bases in the middle. CDR1 and CDR2 (germline): SGHTA, FQGNSA. The CDR3 consists of 15 residues. The CDR3, as DNA: TGTGCCAGCAGCTTAGGGTTTAATGGTCCTAGGGGCTACACCTTC. Its protein is CASSLGFNGPRGYTF.

The V call is TRBV7-2, the J call TRBJ2-3, with TRBD2 identical over 13 bases. Trimming cost V 3 bases and J 4 bases; bases outside gene matches: 10. Germline V lookup: CDR1 SGHTA, CDR2 FQGNSA. CDR3 length: 18 residues. CDR3 sequence: CASSFPRTSGSEADTQYF. In DNA form, the CDR3 reads TGTGCCAGCAGCTTCCCCAGGACTAGCGGGAGTGAGGCAGATACGCAGTATTTT.

This clone has a single count. The chain is built from TRBV2 and TRBJ2-7, with 7 positions matching TRBD1. Unmatched junction bases numbered 21, after V lost 5 bases and J lost 5 bases. Per germline, CDR1 SNHLY and CDR2 FYNNEI. The CDR3 has 18 residues. The CDR3 nucleotides read TGTGCCAGCAGTATAAAACTTACTCTGGGGGACAGCTTGGACGAGCAGTACTTC. Its protein product is CASSIKLTLGDSLDEQYF.

This rearrangement joins TRBV7-9 to TRBJ2-7; D not resolved. CDR1 and CDR2 from the germline V gene are SEHNR and FQNEAQ (reference sequence). V was pared by 1 base and J by 3 bases, with 10 bases between. The CDR3 consists of 14 residues. The CDR3 DNA sequence: TGTGCCAGCAGCTTAGGGTCGTGCGGCTACGAGCAGTACTTC. The encoded protein is CASSLGSCGYEQYF.

The chain uses TRBV6-1 and TRBJ1-6, with a tentative D call TRBD1 (5 bases). The V end was cut by 2 bases, the J end by 5 bases, with 10 bases between. The CDR3 totals 15 residues. Germline V gene lookup returns CDR1 MNHNS and CDR2 SASEGT. CDR3 sequence (DNA): TGTGCCAGCAGTGAACAGGGAGGCGATAATTCACCCCTCCACTTT. Amino acid sequence: CASSEQGGDNSPLHF.

The chain uses TRBV28 and TRBJ2-3; D is possibly TRBD2 (7 bases). Trimming cost V 5 bases and J 5 bases, with 20 bases left between them. Germline CDR1 and CDR2: MDHEN and SYDVKM. The length of the CDR3 is 16 residues. CDR3 sequence (DNA): TGTGCCAGCAGTGGACCGAGGGCGGGGGCTCAAGATACGCAGTATTTT. Its translation is CASSGPRAGAQDTQYF.

The genes are TRBV28 and TRBJ2-7; D is unclear. Trimming stripped 6 bases from V and 4 bases from J, with 13 bases between. Germline lookup yields CDR1 MDHEN and CDR2 SYDVKM. This CDR3 has 13 amino acids. The CDR3 bases are TGTGCCAGCAGGAGGCTTTCCCCATACGAGCAGTACTTC. The encoded protein is CASRRLSPYEQYF.

This clone occurred once. The CDR3 spells CAWSVLETETQYF. The CDR3 bases are TGTGCCTGGAGTGTACTAGAAACAGAGACCCAGTACTTC. This chain uses TRBV30 with TRBJ2-5; perhaps TRBD2 as D (5 bases). There are 13 residues in the CDR3. Between the trimmed V and J ends, which lost 0 bases and 4 bases, there was a span of 9 bases. The V gene's germline CDR1 is GTSNPN and CDR2 SVGIG (reference sequence).

The rearrangement links TRBV5-1 to TRBJ2-3; 8 nucleotides line up with TRBD2. After removal of 3 bases from V and 6 bases from J, the junction contained 9 bases not matched to a gene. CDR1 and CDR2 from the germline V gene are SGHRS and YFSETQ. The CDR3 covers 15 residues. The CDR3 reads CASSSSSGSGDTQYF. The CDR3 DNA reads as TGCGCCAGCAGCTCATCCAGCGGGAGTGGGGATACGCAGTATTTT.

About this clone: This sample also contains other DNA sequences that code for the same CDR3. CDR3 nucleotides: TGCGCCAGCAGCTTGGGCAGGGACACTGAAGCTTTCTTT. Amino acid sequence: CASSLGRDTEAFF. V is TRBV5-1 and J is TRBJ1-1, with a weak D call TRBD1 (5 bases). Germline CDR1 SGHRS, CDR2 YFSETQ. The length of the CDR3 is 13 residues. V was clipped by 0 bases and J by 3 bases, with 6 bases between them.

This clone was observed a few times. Other DNA sequences in this sample translate to the same CDR3. The CDR3 DNA is TGCGCCAGCAGCTGGGGGGGCGCGAACACCGGGGAGCTGTTTTTT. Protein: CASSWGGANTGELFF. V usage is TRBV5-1 and J usage is TRBJ2-2; maybe TRBD2 (7 bases). The CDR3 has 15 residues. Trimming pared 3 bases from V and 0 bases from J, leaving 9 bases between. Germline CDR1 reads SGHRS; CDR2 reads YFSETQ.